This T cell receptor (beta chain) was captured by sequencing in a study of T cells in Graves' hyperthyroidism and ophthalmopathy (dated by TCRdb to about 2019). For the study in its entirety: Peripheral blood samples were taken at initial diagnosis, before any treatment was given. Once sampling was done, hyperthyroidism patients were given methimazole at a starting dose of 30 mg daily, whereas ophthalmopathy patients were given high-dose intravenous methylprednisolone. Prospective prediction of ophthalmopathy was tested in an independent validation cohort consisting of some 19 hyperthyroidism patients and approximately 16 patients who later progressed to ophthalmopathy. The study also compared thyroid tissue and blood T-cell repertoires from about 6 Graves' hyperthyroidism patients. The paper describes TCR Vbeta CDR3 sequencing of 140 or so peripheral blood samples, made up of approximately 40 ophthalmopathy patients, 70 to 75 hyperthyroidism patients and 17 progressor patients. A discovery cohort of about 95 patients, 43 with Graves' ophthalmopathy and 55 to 60 with stable Graves' hyperthyroidism, was used to find distinguishing TCR V-J signatures. The approximately 98 discovery patients were randomly divided into training and test sets at a 7:3 ratio. General conclusions and limits of the study: Most expanded thyroid clonotypes (frequency above 0.001) were also found in blood, which suggests that blood repertoires may mirror thyroid immune responses. During validation, the model predicted progression to ophthalmopathy a median of about 6.3 months ahead of onset, with around 70% sensitivity and 72% to 80% specificity. Sample size was not statistically predetermined, and investigators were not blinded to group allocation. In cross-validation, a model built on a 13 V-J signature told ophthalmopathy apart from stable hyperthyroidism with approximately 90% sensitivity and about 81% specificity, and in testing the same model reached 80%/75%.

The CDR3 runs 14 amino acids, cysteine and phenylalanine included. Of the read, only the CDR3 DNA is kept; its 42 bases are in frame from base 1. Per the germline V gene, SNHLY is the CDR1 and FYNNEI is the CDR2. V is clipped by 6 bases and J by 2 bases, and the sequence between their germline boundaries is 14 bases long. The sample holds many counts of this clonotype. Its specific antigen is unknown. No much larger clonotype is one base removed from it; base qualities were not supplied. Hyperthyroidism patients were newly diagnosed, had a disease duration of under 2 months, and were aged 18 to 65 years. Patients with uncontrolled infections, other autoimmune diseases, pregnancy or lactation were excluded. Diagnoses relied on clinical symptoms, serum thyroxine and TRAb, thyroid ultrasound and orbital computed tomography. Blood from progressor patients was collected at the time of first diagnosis with hyperthyroidism, before any ophthalmopathy symptoms had appeared. PBMCs were separated from under 11 ml of fresh peripheral blood using Ficoll-Paque density gradient centrifugation. Progressor patients were defined as those initially diagnosed with Graves' hyperthyroidism in whom ophthalmopathy developed during follow-up. Trizol reagent was used to extract total RNA, and RNA quality was then checked on an Agilent 2100 Bioanalyzer.

The TCR beta CDR3 regions were amplified from the RNA transcripts. For the first round of RT-PCR on the TCR CDR3, the HTBI primer set was used together with the Qiagen OneStep RT-PCR kit. Libraries were constructed in a second round of multiplex PCR, after which size selection and purification were carried out. Sequencing of the libraries was done on an Illumina HiSeq2000 using paired-end 100 bp reads. On the study's bioinformatics: SOAPnuke was used to process the raw data, with reads discarded if the reads contained adapters or uncalled bases, had a mean Phred below 15, or lacked an exact constant-primer or identifier match. COPE v1.2.5 was used to merge the high-quality paired reads, and each unique nucleotide sequence was defined as a clonotype. MiTCR v1.1 was used to align clonotypes to the IMGT TRBV, TRBD and TRBJ reference segments. The analysis was restricted to V-J combinations with a frequency above 0.0001, which together covered just over 99% of the repertoires. A TCS score was defined as the ratio of F50 (clonal expansion) to E x V (chaos), with BLOSUM62-based TCRdist applied between CDR3 peptides within each V-J. Welch's t-statistics and random forest reduced roughly 500 V-J features to 10 to 15, which were used in a naive Bayes classifier (R e1071). The public reads were reanalyzed by TCRdb: fastp trimming at Q25, MiXCR alignment, in-frame beta chains only. Each CDR3 protein appears once, grouped with its most common genes and DNA. These V and J calls rely on TCRdb rather than the paper's analysis. For this sample there are some 350,000 distinct CDR3 sequences; 15% to 18% appear just once. Clones ranked in the top ten supply approximately 30% of the sample.

The sequenced sample was blood. This chain joins TRBV2 to TRBJ2-7; no D gene is confidently identified. The sequence was collected from a young woman with Graves' hyperthyroidism that later progressed to Graves' ophthalmopathy. The CDR3 amino acid sequence is: CASRVDSETYEQYF. The nucleotides read TGTGCCAGCAGGGTTGATTCCGAAACCTACGAGCAGTACTTC.